This T cell receptor (beta chain) was recovered during a study of response to subunit inactivated influenza vaccine. Study results and caveats: Only a handful of new T cells, the authors suggested, are recruited with each seasonal influenza vaccination.

One entry per CDR3 protein, called by TCRdb with MiXCR from the RT-PCR reads. This table holds roughly 170,000 distinct CDR3 sequences, roughly 8.7% found once. This CDR3 region has 15 residues. Germline values: CDR1 SGHVS, CDR2 FQNEAQ. The trim removed 2 bases at V and 7 bases at J, leaving 3 bases unmatched. Remarks on this clonotype: Its antigen is still unknown.

The gene calls are TRBV7-8 and TRBJ2-2; 11 bases match TRBD1. The sequenced sample was non-naive T cells sorted from PBMCs, obtained on the day of vaccination. The origin of this receptor is a man aged 45-60 years who received an inactivated influenza vaccine. The CDR3 reads CASSLSGTGGGELFF. DNA of the CDR3: TGTGCCAGCAGCTTATCTGGGACAGGGGGCGGGGAGCTGTTTTTT.